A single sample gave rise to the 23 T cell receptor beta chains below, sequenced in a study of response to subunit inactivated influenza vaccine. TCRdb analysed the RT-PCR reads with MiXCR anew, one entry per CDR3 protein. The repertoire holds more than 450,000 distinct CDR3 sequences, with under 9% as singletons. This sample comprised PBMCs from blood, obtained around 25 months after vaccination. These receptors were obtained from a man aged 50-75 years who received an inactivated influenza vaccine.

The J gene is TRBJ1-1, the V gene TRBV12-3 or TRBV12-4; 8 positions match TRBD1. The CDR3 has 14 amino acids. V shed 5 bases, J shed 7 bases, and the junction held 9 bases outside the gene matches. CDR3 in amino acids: CASSLRQGTLEAFF. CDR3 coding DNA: TGTGCCAGCAGTCTTAGACAGGGGACTCTTGAAGCTTTCTTT.

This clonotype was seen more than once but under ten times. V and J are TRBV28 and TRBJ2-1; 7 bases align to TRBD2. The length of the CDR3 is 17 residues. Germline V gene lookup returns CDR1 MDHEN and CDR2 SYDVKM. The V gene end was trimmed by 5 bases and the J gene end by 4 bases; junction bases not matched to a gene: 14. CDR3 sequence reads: CASSRRLAPSLYNEQFF. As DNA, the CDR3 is TGTGCCAGCAGTCGCCGACTAGCTCCTTCTTTATACAATGAGCAGTTCTTC.

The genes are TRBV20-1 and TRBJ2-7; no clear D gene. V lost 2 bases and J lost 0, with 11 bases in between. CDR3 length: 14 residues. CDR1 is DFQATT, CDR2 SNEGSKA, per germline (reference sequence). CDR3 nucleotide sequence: TGCAGTGCTAGACGGCAGAGTCCCTCCTACGAGCAGTACTTC. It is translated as CSARRQSPSYEQYF.

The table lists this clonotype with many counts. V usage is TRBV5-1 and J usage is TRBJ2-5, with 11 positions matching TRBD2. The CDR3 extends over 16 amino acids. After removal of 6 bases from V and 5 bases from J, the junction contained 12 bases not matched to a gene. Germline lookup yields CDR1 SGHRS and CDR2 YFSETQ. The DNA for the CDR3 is TGCGCCAGCACCTTAGCGGGAGGGCCGTTCGGCGAGACCCAGTACTTC. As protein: CASTLAGGPFGETQYF. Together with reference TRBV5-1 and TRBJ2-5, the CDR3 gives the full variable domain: KAGVTQTPRYLIKTRGQQVTLSCSPISGHRSVSWYQQTPGQGLQFLFEYFSETQRNKGNFPGRFSGRQFSNSRSEMNVSTLELGDSALYLCASTLAGGPFGETQYFGPGTRLLVL.

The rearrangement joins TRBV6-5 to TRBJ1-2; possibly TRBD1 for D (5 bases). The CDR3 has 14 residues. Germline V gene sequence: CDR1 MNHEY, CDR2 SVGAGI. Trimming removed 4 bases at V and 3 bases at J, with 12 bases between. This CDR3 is CASSSEGPYYGYTF. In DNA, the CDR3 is TGTGCCAGCAGTTCCGAGGGACCCTACTATGGCTACACCTTC.

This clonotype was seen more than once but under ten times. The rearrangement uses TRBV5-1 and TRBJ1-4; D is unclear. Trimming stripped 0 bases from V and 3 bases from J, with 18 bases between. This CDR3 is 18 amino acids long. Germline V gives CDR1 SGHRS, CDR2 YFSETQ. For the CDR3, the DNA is TGCGCCAGCAGCTTGGCGGTCATTGGCTTCTCCGCTAATGAAAAACTGTTTTTT. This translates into CASSLAVIGFSANEKLFF.

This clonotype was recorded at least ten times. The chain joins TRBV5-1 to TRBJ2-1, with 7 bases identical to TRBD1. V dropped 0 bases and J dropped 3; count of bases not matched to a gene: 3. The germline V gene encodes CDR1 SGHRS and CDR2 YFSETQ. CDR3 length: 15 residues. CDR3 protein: CASSLGQGGYNEQFF. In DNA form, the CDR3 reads TGCGCCAGCAGCTTGGGACAGGGTGGCTACAATGAGCAGTTCTTC.

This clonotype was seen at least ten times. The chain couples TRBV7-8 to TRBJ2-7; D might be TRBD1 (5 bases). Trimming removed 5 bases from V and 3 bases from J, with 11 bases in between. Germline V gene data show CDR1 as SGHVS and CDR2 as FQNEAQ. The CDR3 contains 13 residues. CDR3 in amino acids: CASSVQQGYEQYF. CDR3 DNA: TGTGCCAGCAGCGTACAGCAGGGCTACGAGCAGTACTTC.

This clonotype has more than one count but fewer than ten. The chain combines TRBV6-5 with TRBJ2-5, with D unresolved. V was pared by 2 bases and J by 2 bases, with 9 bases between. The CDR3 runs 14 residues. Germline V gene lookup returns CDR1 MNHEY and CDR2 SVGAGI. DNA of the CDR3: TGTGCCAGCAGTTACGTAACAAAACAAGAGACCCAGTACTTC. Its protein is CASSYVTKQETQYF.

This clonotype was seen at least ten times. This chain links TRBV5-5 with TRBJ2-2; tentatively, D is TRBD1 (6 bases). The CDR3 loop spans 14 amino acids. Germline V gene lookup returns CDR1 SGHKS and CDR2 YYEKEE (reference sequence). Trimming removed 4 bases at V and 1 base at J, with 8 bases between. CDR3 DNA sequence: TGTGCCAGCAGCGGGGGCGGGAACACCGGGGAGCTGTTTTTT. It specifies CASSGGGNTGELFF.

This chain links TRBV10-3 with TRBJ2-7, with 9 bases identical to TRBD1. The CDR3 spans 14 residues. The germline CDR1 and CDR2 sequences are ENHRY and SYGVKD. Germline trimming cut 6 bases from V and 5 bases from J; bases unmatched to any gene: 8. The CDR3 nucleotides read TGTGCCATCAGCGGACAGGGGACTTTGGACGAGCAGTACTTC. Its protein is CAISGQGTLDEQYF.

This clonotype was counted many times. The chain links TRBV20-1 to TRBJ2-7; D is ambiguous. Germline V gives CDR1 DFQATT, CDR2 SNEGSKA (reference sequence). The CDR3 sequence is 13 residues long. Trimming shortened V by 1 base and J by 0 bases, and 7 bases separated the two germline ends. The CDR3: CSARGESSYEQYF. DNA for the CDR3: TGCAGTGCTAGAGGAGAGAGCTCCTACGAGCAGTACTTC.

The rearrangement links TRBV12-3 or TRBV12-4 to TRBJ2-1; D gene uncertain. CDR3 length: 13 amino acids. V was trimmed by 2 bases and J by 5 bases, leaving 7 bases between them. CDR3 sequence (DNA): TGTGCCAGCAGTTTACGGCTAAACAATGAGCAGTTCTTC. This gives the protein CASSLRLNNEQFF.

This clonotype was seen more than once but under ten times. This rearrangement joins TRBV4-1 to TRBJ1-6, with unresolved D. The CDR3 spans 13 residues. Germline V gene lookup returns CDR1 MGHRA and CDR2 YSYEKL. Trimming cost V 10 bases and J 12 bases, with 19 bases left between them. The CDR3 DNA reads TGCGCCACCCGGAGAACGCCGCGGGAACCCCTCCACTTT. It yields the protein CATRRTPREPLHF.

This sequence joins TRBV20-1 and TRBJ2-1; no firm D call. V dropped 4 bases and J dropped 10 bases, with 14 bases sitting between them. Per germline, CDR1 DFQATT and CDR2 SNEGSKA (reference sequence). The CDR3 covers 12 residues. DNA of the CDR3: TGCAGTGCTACTTTCTCTGAACGGGAGCAGTTCTTC. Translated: CSATFSEREQFF.

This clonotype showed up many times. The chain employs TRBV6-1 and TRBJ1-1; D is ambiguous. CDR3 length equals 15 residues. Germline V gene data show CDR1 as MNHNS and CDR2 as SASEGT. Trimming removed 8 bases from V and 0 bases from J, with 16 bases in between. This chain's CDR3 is CASQNPFSLNTEAFF. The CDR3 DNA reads TGTGCCAGCCAAAATCCCTTCAGTTTGAACACTGAAGCTTTCTTT.

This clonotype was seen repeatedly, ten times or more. This chain's CDR3 is CSVELDSVRQFF. In nucleotides, the CDR3 is TGCAGCGTCGAACTCGACAGTGTGAGGCAGTTCTTC. The V call is TRBV29-1, the J call TRBJ2-1; the D gene is possibly TRBD1 (5 bases). Trimming shortened V by 6 bases and J by 12 bases, and 18 bases separated the two germline ends. From germline, CDR1 is SQVTM and CDR2 ANQGSEA. The CDR3 covers 12 residues.

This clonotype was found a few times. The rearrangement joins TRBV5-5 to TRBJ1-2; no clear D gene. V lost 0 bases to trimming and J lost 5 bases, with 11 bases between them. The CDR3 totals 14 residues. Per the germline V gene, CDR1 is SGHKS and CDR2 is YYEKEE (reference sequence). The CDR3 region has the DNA TGTGCCAGCAGCTTGGAACTAAGGGAATATGGCTACACCTTC. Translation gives CASSLELREYGYTF.

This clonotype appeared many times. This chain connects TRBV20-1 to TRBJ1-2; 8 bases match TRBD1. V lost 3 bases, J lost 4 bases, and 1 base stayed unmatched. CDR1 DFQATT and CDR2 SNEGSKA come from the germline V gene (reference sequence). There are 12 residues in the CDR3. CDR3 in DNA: TGCAGTGCTAGTACAGGGGGCTATGGCTACACCTTC. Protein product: CSASTGGYGYTF.

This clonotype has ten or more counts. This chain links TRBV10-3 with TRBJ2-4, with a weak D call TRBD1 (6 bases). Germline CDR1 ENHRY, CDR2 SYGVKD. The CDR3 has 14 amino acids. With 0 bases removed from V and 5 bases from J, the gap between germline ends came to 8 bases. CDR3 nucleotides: TGTGCCATCAGTGAGTCGCGGACAGAAAACATTCAGTACTTC. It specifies CAISESRTENIQYF.

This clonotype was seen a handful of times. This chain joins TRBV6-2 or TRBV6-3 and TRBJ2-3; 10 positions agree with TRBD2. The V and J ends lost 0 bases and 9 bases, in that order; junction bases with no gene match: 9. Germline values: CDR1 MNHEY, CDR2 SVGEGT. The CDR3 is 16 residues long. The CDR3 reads CASSYSPLAGEVTQYF. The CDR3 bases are TGTGCCAGCAGTTACTCCCCTCTAGCGGGAGAGGTCACGCAGTATTTT.

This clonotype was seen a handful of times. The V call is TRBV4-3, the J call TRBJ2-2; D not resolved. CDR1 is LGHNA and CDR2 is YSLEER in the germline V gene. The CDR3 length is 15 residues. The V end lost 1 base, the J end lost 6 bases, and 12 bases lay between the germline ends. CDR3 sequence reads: CASSQAHTVAGELFF. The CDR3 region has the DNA TGCGCCAGCAGCCAAGCGCACACCGTTGCCGGGGAGCTGTTTTTT.

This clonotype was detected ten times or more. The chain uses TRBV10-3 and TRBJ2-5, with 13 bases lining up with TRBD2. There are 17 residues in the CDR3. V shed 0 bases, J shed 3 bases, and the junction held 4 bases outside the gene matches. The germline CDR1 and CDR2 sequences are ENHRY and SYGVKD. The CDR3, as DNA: TGTGCCATCAGTGAGTCGACTAGCGGGGGGTCGAAAGAGACCCAGTACTTC. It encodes CAISESTSGGSKETQYF.